Shown below are 28 T cell receptor beta chains from a single sample sequenced in a study of post-analysis software for immune sequencing data. Study outcomes and limitations: Roughly 5 TRBV segments occurring more often in patients than controls included TRBV5-6, TRBV5-1 and TRBV20-1.

The library was made from cDNA and included unique molecular identifiers. TCRdb itself ran the PCR reads through MiXCR, one entry per CDR3 protein. The sample includes about 820,000 distinct CDR3 sequences, around 53% of them seen just once. These TCRs' antigens remain unknown. Sequenced input: blood. The receptors shown here come from a girl aged 10-17 years with multiple sclerosis.

The rearrangement joins TRBV29-1 to TRBJ2-3; D might be TRBD2 (5 bases). This CDR3 has 14 residues. Per germline, CDR1 SQVTM and CDR2 ANQGSEA. V was shortened by 1 base and J by 6 bases, with 14 bases between the two germline ends. This chain's CDR3 is CSVEVGMRVDTQYF. The CDR3 coding sequence is TGCAGCGTTGAAGTGGGAATGAGGGTCGATACGCAGTATTTT.

This clonotype was picked up a small number of times. V gene TRBV12-5 combines with J gene TRBJ1-5; 10 bases are shared with TRBD1. The CDR3 is 16 residues long. The V and J ends lost 5 bases and 5 bases, in that order; junction bases with no gene match: 9. CDR1 and CDR2 (germline): LGHNT, FRNRAP. The CDR3 loop is CASGLTWTGGYQPQHF. As DNA, the CDR3 is TGTGCTAGTGGTCTGACCTGGACAGGGGGTTATCAGCCCCAGCATTTT.

This clonotype was detected only a few times. The chain links TRBV20-1 to TRBJ2-7, with a possible D match to TRBD2 (5 bases). Trimming pared 1 base from V and 2 bases from J, leaving 12 bases between. The CDR3 consists of 14 residues. In germline, CDR1 is DFQATT, CDR2 SNEGSKA (reference sequence). The CDR3 is CSARGAGSTYEQYF. DNA for the CDR3: TGCAGTGCTAGAGGGGCGGGCAGTACCTACGAGCAGTACTTC.

The chain carries TRBV14 and TRBJ2-5; D may be TRBD2 (6 bases). The DNA end favors TRBJ2-7, so the J call may be wrong. Germline-derived CDR1 and CDR2 are SGHDN and FVKESK. The CDR3 contains 14 residues. CDR3 nucleotides: TGTGCCAGCAGCTCCCGGGACTGGGAAGGCGAGCAGTACTTC. Translating it yields CASSSRDWEGEQYF.

The V and J genes are TRBV20-1 and TRBJ2-1, with TRBD1 matching 9 bases. The germline V gene has CDR1 DFQATT and CDR2 SNEGSKA (reference sequence). This CDR3 region has 16 residues. The ends lost 5 bases at V and 4 bases at J; junction bases unmatched: 12. The CDR3 DNA is TGCAGTGCTCCCAAACCGGGACAGGGTCCTTACAATGAGCAGTTCTTC. Its protein product is CSAPKPGQGPYNEQFF.

The chain recombines TRBV7-6 with TRBJ1-1; 9 nucleotides match TRBD1. Germline trimming cut 6 bases from V and 0 bases from J; bases unmatched to any gene: 11. Per germline, CDR1 SGHVS and CDR2 FNYEAQ. The CDR3 runs 17 residues. The CDR3 coding sequence is TGTGCCAGCAGTCTAGAGGGGACAGGGAACATGAACACTGAAGCTTTCTTT. Translated, it gives CASSLEGTGNMNTEAFF.

The CDR3 DNA sequence: TGTGCCAGCAGTTATGCCCATTCGCAAGAGACCCAGTACTTC. Its protein product is CASSYAHSQETQYF. This chain joins TRBV6-2 or TRBV6-3 and TRBJ2-5; D remains unclear. The germline CDR1 and CDR2 sequences are MNHEY and SVGEGT. The V and J ends lost 3 bases and 2 bases respectively, with 10 bases between them. The CDR3 extends over 14 amino acids.

The chain joins TRBV25-1 to TRBJ2-4; D is ambiguous. The last part of the DNA fits TRBJ2-7 better; the J call may be wrong. The CDR3 contains 13 residues. Germline loops: CDR1 MGHDK, CDR2 SYGVNS. The CDR3 DNA follows: TGTGCCAGCAGTGAATTTAGTACTTACGAGCAGTACTTC. Protein: CASSEFSTYEQYF.

The chain carries TRBV20-1 and TRBJ2-5; D is possibly TRBD1 (6 bases). The CDR3 runs to 14 residues. Germline V lookup: CDR1 DFQATT, CDR2 SNEGSKA (reference sequence). Trimming cost V 3 bases and J 5 bases, with 16 bases left between them. The CDR3 protein is CSARNRALQETQYF. The CDR3 region has the DNA TGCAGTGCTAGGAACAGGGCTCTCCAGGAGACCCAGTACTTC.

V and J are TRBV5-1 and TRBJ1-1, with a tentative D call TRBD1 (5 bases). The V gene's germline CDR1 is SGHRS and CDR2 YFSETQ. The CDR3 is 16 residues long. Trimming took off 0 bases at V and 0 bases at J, with 12 bases between the two ends. CDR3 DNA: TGCGCCAGCAGCTTGGGCGGGGGTCGCATGAACACTGAAGCTTTCTTT. Its protein product is CASSLGGGRMNTEAFF.

V is TRBV20-1 and J is TRBJ2-5, with 12 bases fitting TRBD1. The J call is doubtful: the DNA matches TRBJ2-7 better. This CDR3 comprises 15 residues. Germline CDR1 DFQATT, CDR2 SNEGSKA (reference sequence). CDR3: CSARDGDRGRYEQYF. The CDR3, as DNA: TGCAGTGCTAGAGATGGGGACAGGGGGCGATACGAGCAGTACTTC.

The chain links TRBV29-1 to TRBJ2-3; D could derive from TRBD1 or TRBD2 (7 bases each). CDR3 length: 15 residues. Trimming removed 6 bases at V and 3 bases at J, with 19 bases between. Germline values: CDR1 SQVTM, CDR2 ANQGSEA. The CDR3 loop is CSVSPGQGGTDTQYF. The CDR3 DNA reads as TGCAGCGTCTCCCCCGGCCAGGGGGGGACAGATACGCAGTATTTT.

The chain recombines TRBV5-1 with TRBJ2-7; 13 bases agree with TRBD2. Germline-derived CDR1 and CDR2 are SGHRS and YFSETQ. CDR3 length equals 15 residues. Trimming at V came to 3 bases and at J to 5 bases, leaving 5 bases not matched to a gene. CDR3 sequence: CASSSLAGGPNEQYF. CDR3 nucleotides: TGCGCCAGCAGCTCACTAGCGGGGGGGCCGAACGAGCAGTACTTC.

The rearrangement joins TRBV4-1 to TRBJ1-1; D is unclear. This CDR3 spans 17 amino acids. Germline assignment: CDR1 MGHRA and CDR2 YSYEKL. Trimming removed 3 bases at V and 3 bases at J, with 20 bases between. The CDR3 nucleotides read TGCGCCAGCAGCCACGGAAGCGGCCCACCTAGGGACACTGAAGCTTTCTTT. Translation: CASSHGSGPPRDTEAFF.

In its sample, this clonotype was seen a few times. The chain is built from TRBV25-1 and TRBJ2-1, with D unresolved. The ends were cut back, 6 bases at V and 10 bases at J, with 28 bases in the middle. Germline assignment: CDR1 MGHDK and CDR2 SYGVNS. The CDR3 has 17 amino acids. The CDR3 DNA follows: TGTGCCAGCAGCGGCTATTTTGGCTCCACTATTCATAGGGAGCAGTTCTTC. This encodes CASSGYFGSTIHREQFF. Full variable domain (missing parts from reference TRBV25-1 and TRBJ2-1): EADIYQTPRYLVIGTGKKITLECSQTMGHDKMYWYQQDPGMELHLIHYSYGVNSTEKGDLSSESTVSRIRTEHFPLTLESARPSHTSQYLCASSGYFGSTIHREQFFGPGTRLTVL.

The V call is TRBV18, the J call TRBJ2-1; D not resolved. Between the trimmed V and J ends, which lost 6 bases and 0 bases, there was a span of 12 bases. CDR1 is KGHSH, CDR2 LQKENI, per germline. The CDR3 extends over 15 amino acids. The DNA of the CDR3 is TGTGCCAGCTCTCCCCAACCAGACTCCTACAATGAGCAGTTCTTC. It is translated as CASSPQPDSYNEQFF.

The V call is TRBV5-1, the J call TRBJ2-5; 12 nucleotides line up with TRBD2. The trim removed 0 bases at V and 7 bases at J, leaving 4 bases unmatched. Germline-derived CDR1 and CDR2 are SGHRS and YFSETQ. The length of the CDR3 is 15 residues. CDR3 DNA sequence: TGCGCCAGCAGCTTGGGACTAGCGGGGGTCCCGACCCAGTACTTC. It codes for CASSLGLAGVPTQYF.

This clonotype was observed a single time. The chain couples TRBV20-1 to TRBJ2-4; 8 bases agree with TRBD1. The better agreement between TRBJ2-7 and the DNA end casts doubt on the J call. Germline loops: CDR1 DFQATT, CDR2 SNEGSKA (reference sequence). This CDR3 spans 15 amino acids. CDR3: CSARDQGALGYEQYF. The CDR3 nucleotides read TGCAGTGCTAGAGATCAGGGGGCGTTAGGCTACGAGCAGTACTTC.

This clonotype was found a few times. V usage is TRBV29-1 and J usage is TRBJ2-7, with D perhaps given as TRBD1 or TRBD2 (5 bases each). V lost 7 bases to trimming and J lost 2 bases, with 24 bases between them. This CDR3 is built from 16 residues. Germline CDR1 reads SQVTM; CDR2 reads ANQGSEA. CDR3 sequence: CSDTGTLYEKAYEQYF. In nucleotides, the CDR3 is TGCAGCGACACCGGGACCCTATACGAAAAAGCCTACGAGCAGTACTTC.

This chain joins TRBV7-9 and TRBJ2-7, with D possibly being TRBD1 or TRBD2 (5 bases each). Germline CDR1 reads SEHNR; CDR2 reads FQNEAQ (reference sequence). V was shortened by 5 bases and J by 2 bases, with 25 bases between the two germline ends. This CDR3 contains 18 residues. As DNA, the CDR3 is TGTGCCAGCAGCCTATGGGACCACCGGCCAAAGAAGACCTACGAGCAGTACTTC. It translates to CASSLWDHRPKKTYEQYF.

The chain has TRBV7-2 and TRBJ1-5, with D hard to call. The length of the CDR3 is 12 residues. Trimming removed 1 base from V and 6 bases from J, with 4 bases in between. CDR1 SGHTA and CDR2 FQGNSA come from the germline V gene. CDR3 in amino acids: CASSLVAQPQHF. Here the CDR3 DNA reads TGTGCCAGCAGCTTAGTGGCTCAGCCCCAGCATTTT. Full variable domain (outside the CDR3, taken from reference TRBV7-2 and TRBJ1-5): GAGVSQSPSNKVTEKGKDVELRCDPISGHTALYWYRQSLGQGLEFLIYFQGNSAPDKSGLPSDRFSAERTGGSVSTLTIQRTQQEDSAVYLCASSLVAQPQHFGDGTRLSIL.

The V gene is TRBV12-3 or TRBV12-4, the J gene TRBJ2-7; 7 bases agree with TRBD1. Unmatched junction bases numbered 13, after V lost 6 bases and J lost 2 bases. The CDR3 is made up of 16 amino acids. The CDR3 nucleotides are TGTGCCAGCAGCTGGGGGTGGAGACAGGGTCCCTACGAGCAGTACTTC. It encodes CASSWGWRQGPYEQYF.

About this clonotype itself: This sequence may be a read error, since a much larger clone differs from it by one base. The CDR3 sequence is CANSPGANYGYTF. CDR3 DNA sequence: TGTGCCAACAGCCCAGGGGCTAACTATGGCTACACCTTC. This sequence joins TRBV6-6 and TRBJ1-2; tentative D call: TRBD1 (6 bases). Trimming took 10 bases from V and 0 from J, leaving 12 bases between them. CDR1 is MNHNY and CDR2 is SVGAGI in the germline V gene (reference sequence). The CDR3 contains 13 residues.

This sequence joins TRBV20-1 and TRBJ2-1, with no clear D. This CDR3 is built from 14 residues. V lost 0 bases and J 5 bases, leaving 11 bases between the germline ends. In germline, CDR1 is DFQATT, CDR2 SNEGSKA (reference sequence). The CDR3 DNA reads as TGCAGTGCTAGAGATACGGTTACCAACAATGAGCAGTTCTTC. Protein sequence: CSARDTVTNNEQFF.

The chain is built from TRBV6-2 or TRBV6-3 and TRBJ2-1, with 16 positions matching TRBD2. The germline V gene encodes CDR1 MNHEY and CDR2 SVGEGT. The CDR3 spans 24 residues. V lost 6 bases, J lost 5 bases, and 28 bases stayed unmatched. CDR3 protein: CASRPLPPGAVSGTSGGADNEQFF. The CDR3 DNA sequence: TGTGCCAGCAGGCCCTTACCCCCAGGGGCCGTATCCGGGACTAGCGGGGGGGCCGACAATGAGCAGTTCTTC.

The CDR3 nucleotides are TGTGCCAGCAGTGACAGGAACGGCATCTCCTACAATGAGCAGTTCTTC. It yields the protein CASSDRNGISYNEQFF. The chain couples TRBV6-4 to TRBJ2-1; D uncertain. Trimming cost V 2 bases and J 0 bases, with 11 bases left between them. This CDR3 comprises 16 residues. Per the germline V gene, CDR1 is MRHNA and CDR2 is SNTAGT.

V usage is TRBV7-6 and J usage is TRBJ2-7, with D possibly being TRBD2 (7 bases). There are 13 residues in the CDR3. Trimming stripped 5 bases from V and 6 bases from J, with 14 bases between. Germline lookup yields CDR1 SGHVS and CDR2 FNYEAQ. The chain's CDR3 is CASSQRGGREQYF. CDR3 DNA sequence: TGTGCCAGCAGCCAGAGGGGGGGTCGCGAGCAGTACTTC.

As to this clonotype: The CDR3 end shows no conserved phenylalanine or tryptophan, and so a read error is likely. This chain connects TRBV6-1 to TRBJ1-2; unclear D gene. CDR3 length: 15 residues. V was clipped by 5 bases and J by 0 bases, with 13 bases between them. Germline loops: CDR1 MNHNS, CDR2 SASEGT. The CDR3 reads CASSPNLPANYGYTC. The CDR3 DNA reads TGTGCCAGCAGTCCCAACCTCCCCGCTAACTATGGCTACACCTGC.